This T cell receptor (beta chain) was recorded in a study of sequential checkpoint blockade in melanoma. Data came from immunoSEQ multiplex PCR; TCRdb stores just in-frame clones and leaves some out. This repertoire shows 15,000 or so clones, about 92% found once; its top ten account for roughly a quarter. Treatment given: randomized to nivolumab then ipilimumab (arm A) or the reverse (arm B). None of the patients previously received DNA-damaging chemotherapy. The material was CD8+ T cells sorted from blood (inferred from file names), obtained from a patient given nivolumab and ipilimumab in sequence. The TCR sequence derives from a human donor with melanoma.

CDR3 in amino acids: CASSQEGYEQYF. CDR3 DNA sequence: TGTGCCAGCAGCCAGGAGGGGTACGAGCAGTACTTC. The J gene is TRBJ2-7, the V gene TRBV4-2, with D possibly being TRBD2 (6 bases). Germline V gives CDR1 LGHNA, CDR2 YNFKEQ. The V end lost 3 bases, the J end lost 4 bases, and 7 bases lay between the germline ends. This CDR3 is built from 12 residues.